These T cell receptor beta chains were read from a single sample in a study of blood T cells in healthy people across ages. In TCRdb, the 5' RACE reads were re-called with MiXCR into one record per CDR3 protein. The data contain 700,000 to 900,000 distinct CDR3 sequences, 40% to 65% of them singletons. Input material: blood. These receptors were collected from an elderly man in good health. The CDR3 runs from the conserved cysteine through the conserved F or W. Each record gives: J gene, V gene, clone size, D gene, CDR3 protein, CDR3 DNA. A D gene is named only where the DNA matches it firmly. Clone size appears in some rows only: once, few, many, or a class for an expanded clone.

>TRBJ2-3|TRBV5-1|NA|NA
CASSPMTGGTDTQYF
TGCGCCAGCAGCCCCATGACTGGGGGCACAGATACGCAGTATTTT
>TRBJ1-2|TRBV6-6|NA|TRBD1
CASRSRRGPNYGYTF
TGTGCCAGCAGAAGCCGCAGGGGGCCTAACTATGGCTACACCTTC
>TRBJ2-1|TRBV7-3|NA|NA
CASSLFGPRRGGGYNEQFF
TGTGCCAGCAGCTTATTTGGACCCCGGCGCGGAGGTGGGTACAATGAGCAGTTCTTC
>TRBJ1-1|TRBV2|NA|NA
CASSWEGRGTSEAFF
TGTGCCAGCAGTTGGGAGGGCCGAGGTACCAGTGAAGCTTTCTTT
>TRBJ2-5|TRBV10-3|NA|NA
CAISGLEAIQETQYF
TGTGCCATCAGTGGGTTGGAAGCGATCCAAGAGACCCAGTACTTC
>TRBJ2-3|TRBV7-9|NA|NA
CASTETASDTQYF
TGTGCCAGCACCGAGACAGCCTCAGATACGCAGTATTTT
>TRBJ2-1|TRBV7-2|NA|NA
CASSSHRGGVPYNEQFF
TGTGCCAGCAGCTCCCACCGAGGGGGGGTCCCCTACAATGAGCAGTTCTTC
>TRBJ1-2|TRBV20-1|NA|TRBD1
CSAAGQANYGYTF
TGCAGTGCCGCGGGACAGGCGAACTATGGCTACACCTTC
>TRBJ2-6|TRBV7-9|NA|NA
CASTTDKTGANVLTF
TGTGCCAGCACCACGGACAAGACAGGGGCCAACGTCCTGACTTTC
>TRBJ2-5|TRBV5-1|NA|TRBD1
CASSLANRGKETQYF
TGCGCCAGCAGCTTGGCGAACAGGGGAAAAGAGACCCAGTACTTC
>TRBJ2-3|TRBV19|NA|NA
CASSTRDARADAYF
TGTGCCAGTAGTACGCGGGACGCCCGTGCGGACGCGTATTTT
>TRBJ2-2|TRBV11-3|NA|TRBD2
CASSSSGRRELFF
TGTGCCAGCAGCTCTAGCGGGAGAAGGGAGCTGTTTTTT
>TRBJ2-1|TRBV2|NA|NA
CASPRGLNVNEQFF
TGTGCCAGCCCGCGGGGTTTGAATGTCAATGAGCAGTTCTTC
>TRBJ2-1|TRBV5-1|NA|TRBD2
CASSFGGEGLSSYNEQFF
TGCGCCAGCAGTTTCGGGGGGGAGGGCTTGAGCTCCTACAATGAGCAGTTCTTC
>TRBJ2-7|TRBV28|few|TRBD2
CASSLWASGQYF
TGTGCCAGCAGTTTATGGGCTAGCGGGCAGTACTTC
>TRBJ2-2|TRBV28|NA|NA
CASRTGYSYEQFF
TGTGCCAGCAGAACAGGTTACTCCTACGAGCAGTTTTTT
>TRBJ2-7|TRBV25-1|many|NA
CASSAGSYEQYF
TGTGCCAGCTCGGCAGGCTCCTACGAGCAGTACTTC
>TRBJ2-1|TRBV5-1|few|TRBD2
CASSLGGGLDEQFF
TGCGCCAGCAGCTTGGGCGGGGGTTTGGATGAGCAGTTCTTC
>TRBJ2-1|TRBV21-1|NA|NA
CASSRRGASGFNEQFF
TGTGCCAGCAGCAGACGCGGGGCTAGCGGGTTTAATGAGCAGTTCTTC
>TRBJ2-1|TRBV3-1|NA|NA
CASSQVVGEQFF
TGTGCCAGCAGCCAAGTTGTTGGTGAGCAGTTCTTC
>TRBJ2-1|TRBV27|NA|NA
CASSPPGTSNEQFF
TGTGCCAGCAGCCCTCCCGGTACTTCCAATGAGCAGTTCTTC
>TRBJ2-7|TRBV29-1|few|TRBD1
CSVGTVWKQYF
TGCAGCGTCGGGACAGTCTGGAAGCAGTACTTC
>TRBJ2-7|TRBV12-3/TRBV12-4|few|TRBD1
CASSRGQGAGEQYF
TGTGCCAGCAGCCGGGGACAGGGGGCCGGCGAGCAGTACTTC
>TRBJ2-1|TRBV4-1|NA|NA
CASSQGPQQRGSYNEQFF
TGCGCCAGCAGCCAAGGACCTCAGCAGAGGGGGTCCTACAATGAGCAGTTCTTC
>TRBJ2-3|TRBV12-3/TRBV12-4|few|TRBD2
CASSLGLAGSSGYAYF
TGTGCCAGCAGTCTGGGACTAGCGGGGTCATCCGGATACGCGTATTTT
>TRBJ2-2|TRBV12-3/TRBV12-4|NA|TRBD1
CASSPGTANTGELFF
TGTGCCAGCAGTCCGGGGACAGCGAACACCGGGGAGCTGTTTTTT
>TRBJ2-3|TRBV5-1|NA|TRBD2
CASIPLAGERDAYF
TGCGCCAGCATCCCTCTAGCGGGCGAGCGAGACGCGTATTTT
>TRBJ2-3|TRBV3-1|NA|NA
CASSPLSGRPSTDTQYF
TGTGCCAGCAGCCCCCTGAGCGGTCGACCTAGCACAGATACGCAGTATTTT
>TRBJ2-5|TRBV20-1|NA|NA
CSATALGFGETQYF
TGCAGTGCCACAGCACTAGGCTTCGGAGAGACCCAGTACTTC
>TRBJ2-6|TRBV28|NA|TRBD2
CASSFLAGGIPGANVLTF
TGTGCCAGCAGTTTTTTAGCGGGAGGGATCCCTGGGGCCAACGTCCTGACTTTC
>TRBJ2-6|TRBV3-1|NA|TRBD2
CASSPVNLAGGQGANVLTF
TGTGCCAGCAGCCCAGTCAACCTAGCGGGAGGGCAGGGGGCCAACGTCCTGACTTTC
>TRBJ2-7|TRBV20-1|few|NA
CSARDRGGYEQYF
TGCAGTGCTAGAGATAGGGGAGGATACGAGCAGTACTTC
>TRBJ2-1|TRBV29-1|NA|TRBD2
CSVEDSGSGNEQFF
TGCAGCGTTGAAGATAGCGGGAGTGGGAATGAGCAGTTCTTC
>TRBJ1-1|TRBV20-1|NA|NA
CSVYTGGLNTEAFF
TGCAGTGTTTATACCGGGGGGCTGAACACTGAAGCTTTCTTT
>TRBJ2-3|TRBV5-6|NA|TRBD2
CASSKASGVTDTQYF
TGTGCCAGCAGCAAGGCTAGCGGGGTCACTGATACGCAGTATTTT
>TRBJ1-1|TRBV6-5|NA|NA
CASREQGITEAFF
TGTGCCAGCAGAGAACAGGGTATCACTGAAGCTTTCTTT
>TRBJ2-5|TRBV21-1|NA|NA
CASSKGEREGGETQYF
TGTGCCAGCAGCAAAGGGGAGCGGGAGGGCGGAGAGACCCAGTACTTC
>TRBJ1-2|TRBV6-2/TRBV6-3|few|NA
CASSSPGDYGYTF
TGTGCCAGCAGTTCCCCAGGTGACTATGGCTACACCTTC
>TRBJ2-1|TRBV27|once|NA
CASAPIAFSYNEQFF
TGTGCCAGCGCCCCTATAGCGTTCTCCTACAATGAGCAGTTCTTC
>TRBJ1-2|TRBV18|NA|NA
CASSPTPSNYGYTF
TGTGCCAGCTCACCGACTCCGAGTAACTATGGCTACACCTTC
>TRBJ2-7|TRBV28|NA|NA
CASSLYSSVTYEQYF
TGTGCCAGCAGTTTATACAGTAGCGTGACCTACGAGCAGTACTTC
>TRBJ2-1|TRBV12-3/TRBV12-4|NA|NA
CASSWEGALGINEQFF
TGTGCCAGCAGTTGGGAGGGGGCTCTGGGAATCAATGAGCAGTTCTTC
>TRBJ1-2|TRBV2|NA|NA
CASSIGGANRGYTF
TGTGCCAGCAGTATCGGGGGGGCAAATCGTGGCTACACCTTC
>TRBJ2-1|TRBV2|few|NA
CASGGDGYNEQFF
TGTGCCAGCGGAGGAGACGGTTACAATGAGCAGTTCTTC
>TRBJ1-3|TRBV18|NA|TRBD1
CASSPLRQGRAGNTIYF
TGTGCCAGCTCACCACTCCGACAGGGGCGAGCTGGAAACACCATATATTTT
>TRBJ2-3|TRBV18|NA|NA
CASSVTSPRTDTQYF
TGTGCCAGCTCAGTAACTAGCCCTCGCACAGATACGCAGTATTTT
>TRBJ1-2|TRBV12-3/TRBV12-4|NA|NA
CASSFSPQGSYGYTF
TGTGCCAGCAGTTTTAGTCCGCAGGGGAGCTATGGCTACACCTTC
>TRBJ1-4|TRBV9|NA|NA
CASSVEAGWNEKLFF
TGTGCCAGCAGCGTAGAAGCAGGCTGGAATGAAAAACTGTTTTTT
>TRBJ1-4|TRBV29-1|NA|NA
CSVSGVGSEKLFF
TGCAGCGTTTCAGGGGTGGGATCCGAAAAACTGTTTTTT
>TRBJ2-7|TRBV7-6|few|NA
CASSLGNGRVPPYEQYF
TGTGCCAGCAGCTTGGGGAATGGGCGGGTTCCCCCCTACGAGCAGTACTTC
>TRBJ2-5|TRBV5-1|NA|NA
CAGSLAPGAPQETQYF
TGCGCCGGCAGCTTGGCCCCGGGAGCCCCACAAGAGACCCAGTACTTC
>TRBJ2-7|TRBV3-1|NA|TRBD2
CASSQRPAGGAYNEQYF
TGTGCCAGCAGCCAAAGACCAGCGGGAGGGGCCTACAATGAGCAGTACTTC
>TRBJ2-1|TRBV7-2|few|TRBD2
CASTRGGRGADEQFF
TGTGCCAGCACCCGCGGGGGGCGGGGTGCCGATGAGCAGTTCTTC
>TRBJ1-2|TRBV3-1|NA|NA
CASSQDQPNYGYTF
TGTGCCAGCAGCCAAGATCAGCCTAACTATGGCTACACCTTC